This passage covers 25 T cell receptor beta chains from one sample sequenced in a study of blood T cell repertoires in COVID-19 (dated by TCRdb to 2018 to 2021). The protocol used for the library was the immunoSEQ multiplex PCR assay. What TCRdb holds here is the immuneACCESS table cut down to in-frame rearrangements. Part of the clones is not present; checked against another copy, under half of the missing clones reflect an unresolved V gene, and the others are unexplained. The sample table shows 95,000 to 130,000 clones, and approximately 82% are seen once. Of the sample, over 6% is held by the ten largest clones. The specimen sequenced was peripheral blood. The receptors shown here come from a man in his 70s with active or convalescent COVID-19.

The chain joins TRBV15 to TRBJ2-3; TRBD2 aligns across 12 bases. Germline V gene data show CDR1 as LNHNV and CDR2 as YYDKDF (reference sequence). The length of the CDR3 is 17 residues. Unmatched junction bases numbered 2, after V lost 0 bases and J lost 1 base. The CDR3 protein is CATSRDSSGRGTDTQYF. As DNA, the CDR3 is TGTGCCACCAGCAGAGATTCTAGCGGGAGGGGCACAGATACGCAGTATTTT.

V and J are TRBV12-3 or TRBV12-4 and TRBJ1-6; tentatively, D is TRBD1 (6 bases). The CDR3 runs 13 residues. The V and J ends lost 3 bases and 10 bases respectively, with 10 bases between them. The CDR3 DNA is TGTGCCAGCAGTTTGTCCAGGGGCTCACCCCTCCACTTT. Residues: CASSLSRGSPLHF.

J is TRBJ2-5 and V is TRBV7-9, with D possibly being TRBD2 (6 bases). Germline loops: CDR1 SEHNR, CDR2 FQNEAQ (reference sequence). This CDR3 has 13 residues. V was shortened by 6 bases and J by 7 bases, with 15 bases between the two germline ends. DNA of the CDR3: TGTGCCAGCAGTAACCAGCGGGTAGGGACCCAGTACTTC. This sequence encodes CASSNQRVGTQYF.

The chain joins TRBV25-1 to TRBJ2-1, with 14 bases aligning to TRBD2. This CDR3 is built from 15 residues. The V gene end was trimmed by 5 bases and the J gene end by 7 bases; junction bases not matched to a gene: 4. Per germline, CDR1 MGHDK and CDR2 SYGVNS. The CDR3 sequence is CASSRTSGRWNEQFF. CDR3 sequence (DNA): TGTGCCAGCAGTAGGACTAGCGGGAGGTGGAATGAGCAGTTCTTC.

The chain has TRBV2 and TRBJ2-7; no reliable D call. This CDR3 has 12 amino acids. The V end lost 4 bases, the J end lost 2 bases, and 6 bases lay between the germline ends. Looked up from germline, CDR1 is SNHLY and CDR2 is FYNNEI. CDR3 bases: TGTGCCAGCAGTGTGTTCACCTACGAGCAGTACTTC. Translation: CASSVFTYEQYF.

This CDR3 reads CATSEGVGETQYF. DNA for the CDR3: TGTGCCACCAGCGAAGGGGTGGGGGAGACCCAGTACTTC. V usage is TRBV24-1 and J usage is TRBJ2-5, with TRBD1 as a possible D gene (5 bases). Per the germline V gene, CDR1 is KGHDR and CDR2 is SFDVKD. The CDR3 runs to 13 residues. The V end was cut by 7 bases, the J end by 5 bases, with 13 bases between.

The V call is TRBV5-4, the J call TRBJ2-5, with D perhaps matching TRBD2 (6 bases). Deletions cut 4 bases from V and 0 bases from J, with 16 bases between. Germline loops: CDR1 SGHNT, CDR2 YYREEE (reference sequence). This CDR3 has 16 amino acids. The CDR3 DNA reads TGTGCCAGCAGCCAAGGACGGTGGGGGGACCAAGAGACCCAGTACTTC. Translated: CASSQGRWGDQETQYF.

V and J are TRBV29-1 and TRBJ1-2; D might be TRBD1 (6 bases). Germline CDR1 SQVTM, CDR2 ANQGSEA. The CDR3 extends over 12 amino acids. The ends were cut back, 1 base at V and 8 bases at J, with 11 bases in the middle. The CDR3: CSVEGGGLGYTF. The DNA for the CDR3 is TGCAGCGTTGAAGGAGGGGGTTTGGGCTACACCTTC. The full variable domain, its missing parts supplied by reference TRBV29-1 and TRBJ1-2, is SAVISQKPSRDICQRGTSLTIQCQVDSQVTMMFWYRQQPGQSLTLIATANQGSEATYESGFVIDKFPISRPNLTFSTLTVSNMSPEDSSIYLCSVEGGGLGYTFGSGTRLTVV.

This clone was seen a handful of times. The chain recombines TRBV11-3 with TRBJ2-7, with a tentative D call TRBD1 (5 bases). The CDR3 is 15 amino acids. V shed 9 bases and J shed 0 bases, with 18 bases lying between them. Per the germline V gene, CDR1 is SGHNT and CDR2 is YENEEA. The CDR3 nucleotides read TGTGCCAGTCGCGTCGTAGGGGTCGTCTCCTACGAGCAGTACTTC. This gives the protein CASRVVGVVSYEQYF. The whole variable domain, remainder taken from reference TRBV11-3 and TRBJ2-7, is EAGVVQSPRYKIIEKKQPVAFWCNPISGHNTLYWYLQNLGQGPELLIRYENEEAVDDSQLPKDRFSAERLKGVDSTLKIQPAELGDSAVYLCASRVVGVVSYEQYFGPGTRLTVT.

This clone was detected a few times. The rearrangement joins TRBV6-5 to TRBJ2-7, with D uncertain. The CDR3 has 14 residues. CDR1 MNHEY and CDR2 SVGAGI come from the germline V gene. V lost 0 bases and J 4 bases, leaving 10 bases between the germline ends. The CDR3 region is CASSYSQASYEQYF. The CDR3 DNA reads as TGTGCCAGCAGTTACTCGCAGGCATCGTACGAGCAGTACTTC.

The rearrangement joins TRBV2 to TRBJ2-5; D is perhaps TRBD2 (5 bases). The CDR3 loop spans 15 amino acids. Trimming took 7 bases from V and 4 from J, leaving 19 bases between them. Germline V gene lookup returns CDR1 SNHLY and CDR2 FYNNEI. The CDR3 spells CASTYDGILGETQYF. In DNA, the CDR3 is TGTGCCAGCACCTATGACGGGATTTTAGGAGAGACCCAGTACTTC.

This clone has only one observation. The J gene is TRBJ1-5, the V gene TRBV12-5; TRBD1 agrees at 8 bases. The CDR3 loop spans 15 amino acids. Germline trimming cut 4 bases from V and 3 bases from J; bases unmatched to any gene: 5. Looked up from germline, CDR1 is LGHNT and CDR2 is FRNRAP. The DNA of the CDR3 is TGTGCTAGTGGTTCGGGACAGGCCTACAATCAGCCCCAGCATTTT. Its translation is CASGSGQAYNQPQHF.

Here the CDR3 DNA reads TGTGCCAGCAGTGATAGACGGGACAGGGGCGCAGATACGCAGTATTTT. Encoded protein: CASSDRRDRGADTQYF. This sequence joins TRBV6-1 and TRBJ2-3; 10 nucleotides align to TRBD1. The length of the CDR3 is 16 residues. V lost 3 bases and J lost 4; bases outside the gene matches: 7. CDR1 and CDR2 from the germline V gene are MNHNS and SASEGT.

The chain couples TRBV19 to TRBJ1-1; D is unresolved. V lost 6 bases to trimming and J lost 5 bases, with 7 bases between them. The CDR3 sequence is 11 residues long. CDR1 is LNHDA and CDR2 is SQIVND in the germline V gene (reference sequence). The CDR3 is CASRRGTEAFF. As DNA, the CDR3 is TGTGCCAGTAGGAGAGGGACTGAAGCTTTCTTT.

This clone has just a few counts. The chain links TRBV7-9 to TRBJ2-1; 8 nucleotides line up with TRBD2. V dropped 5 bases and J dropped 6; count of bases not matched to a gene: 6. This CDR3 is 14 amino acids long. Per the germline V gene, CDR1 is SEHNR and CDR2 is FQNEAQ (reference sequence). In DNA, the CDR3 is TGTGCCAGCAGCCGAGTCCGGGGGGGCAATGAGCAGTTCTTC. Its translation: CASSRVRGGNEQFF.

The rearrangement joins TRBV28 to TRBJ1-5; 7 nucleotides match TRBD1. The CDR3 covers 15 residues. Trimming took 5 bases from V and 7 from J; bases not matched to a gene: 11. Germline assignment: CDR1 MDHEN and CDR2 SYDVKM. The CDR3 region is CASSRRDSPHQPQHF. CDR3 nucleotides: TGTGCCAGCAGTCGCCGGGACAGTCCCCACCAGCCCCAGCATTTT. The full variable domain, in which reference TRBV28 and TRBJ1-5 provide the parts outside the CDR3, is DVKVTQSSRYLVKRTGEKVFLECVQDMDHENMFWYRQDPGLGLRLIYFSYDVKMKEKGDIPEGYSVSREKKERFSLILESASTNQTSMYLCASSRRDSPHQPQHFGDGTRLSIL.

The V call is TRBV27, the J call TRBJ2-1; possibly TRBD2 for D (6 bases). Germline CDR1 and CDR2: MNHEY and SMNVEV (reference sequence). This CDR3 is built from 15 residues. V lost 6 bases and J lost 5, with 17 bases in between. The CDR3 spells CASRQRLGMDNEQFF. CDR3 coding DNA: TGTGCCAGCAGGCAAAGACTAGGTATGGACAATGAGCAGTTCTTC.

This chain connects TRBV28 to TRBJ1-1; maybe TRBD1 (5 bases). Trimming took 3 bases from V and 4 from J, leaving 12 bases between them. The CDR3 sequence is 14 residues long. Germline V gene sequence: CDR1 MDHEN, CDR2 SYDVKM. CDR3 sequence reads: CASSFLGRATEAFF. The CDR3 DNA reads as TGTGCCAGCAGTTTTTTGGGCAGGGCCACTGAAGCTTTCTTT.

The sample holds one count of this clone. The CDR3 DNA sequence: TGTGCCAGCGGGGGACAGGGCACGAATAACTATGGCTACACCTTC. This translates into CASGGQGTNNYGYTF. This chain uses TRBV6-5 with TRBJ1-2; 9 positions agree with TRBD1. The length of the CDR3 is 15 residues. The ends lost 8 bases at V and 1 base at J; junction bases unmatched: 8. Germline assignment: CDR1 MNHEY and CDR2 SVGAGI.

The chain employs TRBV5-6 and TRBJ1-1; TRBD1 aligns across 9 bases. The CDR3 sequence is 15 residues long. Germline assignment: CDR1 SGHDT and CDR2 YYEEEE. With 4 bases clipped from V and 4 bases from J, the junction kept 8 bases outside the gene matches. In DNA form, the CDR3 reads TGTGCCAGCAGCCCAGGGACAGGGTGGATCACTGAAGCTTTCTTT. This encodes CASSPGTGWITEAFF.

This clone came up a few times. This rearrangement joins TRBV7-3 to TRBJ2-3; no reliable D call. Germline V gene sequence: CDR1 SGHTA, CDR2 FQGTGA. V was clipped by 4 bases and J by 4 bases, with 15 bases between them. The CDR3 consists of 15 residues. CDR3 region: CASSSSTSAADTQYF. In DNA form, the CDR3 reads TGTGCCAGCAGCTCCTCAACGTCTGCGGCAGATACGCAGTATTTT.

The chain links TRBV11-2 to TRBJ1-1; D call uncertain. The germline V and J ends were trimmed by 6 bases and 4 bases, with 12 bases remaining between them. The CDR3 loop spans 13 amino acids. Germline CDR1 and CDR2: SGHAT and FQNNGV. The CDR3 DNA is TGTGCCAGCAGAAGGTTCGCGGGCACTGAAGCTTTCTTT. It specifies CASRRFAGTEAFF.

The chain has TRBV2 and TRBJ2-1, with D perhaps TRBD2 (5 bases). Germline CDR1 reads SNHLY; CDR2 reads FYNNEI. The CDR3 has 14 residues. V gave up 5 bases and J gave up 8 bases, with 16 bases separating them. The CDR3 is CASSLSGPSDEQFF. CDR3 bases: TGTGCCAGCAGTCTCAGCGGCCCCTCGGATGAGCAGTTCTTC. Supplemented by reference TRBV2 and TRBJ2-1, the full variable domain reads EPEVTQTPSHQVTQMGQEVILRCVPISNHLYFYWYRQILGQKVEFLVSFYNNEISEKSEIFDDQFSVERPDGSNFTLKIRSTKLEDSAMYFCASSLSGPSDEQFFGPGTRLTVL.

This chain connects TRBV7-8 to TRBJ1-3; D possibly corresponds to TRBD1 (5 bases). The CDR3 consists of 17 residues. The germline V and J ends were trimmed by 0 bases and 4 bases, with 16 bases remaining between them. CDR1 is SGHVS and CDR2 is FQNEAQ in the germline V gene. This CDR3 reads CASSLAKGQGTGNTIYF. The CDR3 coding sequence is TGTGCCAGCAGCTTAGCAAAGGGGCAGGGAACAGGAAACACCATATATTTT.

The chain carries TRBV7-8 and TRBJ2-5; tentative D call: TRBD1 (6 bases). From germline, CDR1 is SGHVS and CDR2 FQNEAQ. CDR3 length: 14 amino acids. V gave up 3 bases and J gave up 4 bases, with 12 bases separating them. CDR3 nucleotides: TGTGCCAGCAGCTTGCTGACAGGTGGAGAGACCCAGTACTTC. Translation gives CASSLLTGGETQYF.